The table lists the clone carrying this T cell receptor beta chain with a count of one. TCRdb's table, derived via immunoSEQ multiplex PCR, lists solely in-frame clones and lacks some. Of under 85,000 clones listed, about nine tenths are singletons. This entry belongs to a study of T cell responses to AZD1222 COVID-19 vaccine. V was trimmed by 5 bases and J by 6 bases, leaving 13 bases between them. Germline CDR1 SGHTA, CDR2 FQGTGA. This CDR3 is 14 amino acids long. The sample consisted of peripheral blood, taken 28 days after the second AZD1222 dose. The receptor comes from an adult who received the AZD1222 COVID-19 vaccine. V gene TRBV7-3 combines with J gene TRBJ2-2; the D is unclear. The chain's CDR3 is CASSRQKGSGELFF. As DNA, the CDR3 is TGTGCCAGCAGCCGTCAAAAGGGCTCCGGGGAGCTGTTTTTT.